One and the same sample provided the 32 T cell receptor beta chains below, sequenced in a study of glioma-infiltrating T cells after dendritic cell vaccination (dated by TCRdb to the mid-2010s). Preparation of the library involved the immunoSEQ multiplex PCR assay. TCRdb stores this immuneACCESS table with in-frame sequences only. Part of the clones is absent; in the studies checked, under half of the shortfall reflects unresolved V genes, and no reason is known for the rest. In all, the sample holds more than 100,000 clones, and about four fifths of those were seen once. Together, the top ten hold around 12% of the sample. Sequencing was performed on blood, taken before dendritic cell vaccination. The receptors were gathered from a human donor with glioblastoma.

The CDR3 DNA sequence: TGTGCCACCAGCCTGACAGGGGGCTCAGCGGGAATAATCAATGAGCAGTTCTTC. Translated: CATSLTGGSAGIINEQFF. This sequence joins TRBV15 and TRBJ2-1; 10 bases line up with TRBD1. The CDR3 spans 18 residues. In germline, CDR1 is LNHNV, CDR2 YYDKDF (reference sequence). Trimming took 5 bases from V and 6 from J; bases not matched to a gene: 16.

The V call is TRBV6-1, the J call TRBJ1-1; D remains unclear. V lost 5 bases and J lost 1, with 14 bases in between. The CDR3 has 15 amino acids. Germline assignment: CDR1 MNHNS and CDR2 SASEGT. The CDR3 reads CASSTVHSENTEAFF. The CDR3 region has the DNA TGTGCCAGCAGTACAGTTCATTCAGAGAACACTGAAGCTTTCTTT.

Note on this clone: This CDR3 is missing its conserved last phenylalanine or tryptophan, likely due to a read error. DNA for the CDR3: TGCGCCAGCAGTGAGACGGGACAGGGGGCTATCGGCTACACCCTC. It translates to CASSETGQGAIGYTL. The chain joins TRBV10-2 to TRBJ1-2, with 12 bases fitting TRBD1. The J segment lost 8 bases and the V segment lost 2 bases, leaving 6 bases of the junction unmatched. In germline, CDR1 is WSHSY, CDR2 SAAADI. This CDR3 comprises 15 residues.

V usage is TRBV5-1 and J usage is TRBJ1-1; 7 bases agree with TRBD1. Germline V lookup: CDR1 SGHRS, CDR2 YFSETQ. This CDR3 comprises 13 residues. V lost 4 bases, J lost 3 bases, and 3 bases stayed unmatched. CDR3 region: CASSQGTDTEAFF. The CDR3 nucleotides read TGCGCCAGCAGCCAAGGGACAGACACTGAAGCTTTCTTT.

The rearrangement uses TRBV5-1 and TRBJ1-3; D possibly corresponds to TRBD1 (6 bases). The V end lost 5 bases, the J end lost 4 bases, and 10 bases lay between the germline ends. The CDR3 extends over 13 amino acids. CDR1 is SGHRS, CDR2 YFSETQ, per germline. CDR3 nucleotides: TGCGCCAGCAGGTCGACAGGCGGAAACACCATATATTTT. This codes for CASRSTGGNTIYF.

V gene TRBV5-4 combines with J gene TRBJ2-5; D is unresolved. The CDR3 loop spans 12 amino acids. Trimming took 1 base from V and 4 from J, leaving 5 bases between them. Germline-derived CDR1 and CDR2 are SGHNT and YYREEE (reference sequence). CDR3 in amino acids: CASSLPRETQYF. For the CDR3, the DNA is TGTGCCAGCAGCTTGCCGAGAGAGACCCAGTACTTC.

CDR3 DNA sequence: TGCGCCAGCAGTGAGACGGGGGATTCTGGCTACACCTTC. Residues: CASSETGDSGYTF. The chain is built from TRBV10-1 and TRBJ1-2; TRBD1 might be the D (5 bases). The CDR3 is made up of 13 amino acids. Trimming cost V 2 bases and J 7 bases, with 11 bases left between them. Germline CDR1 reads WNHNN; CDR2 reads SYGVQD (reference sequence).

This chain joins TRBV11-2 and TRBJ1-1, with TRBD1 identical over 8 bases. V was clipped by 5 bases and J by 3 bases; unmatched bases: 11. The CDR3 is 16 amino acids. In germline, CDR1 is SGHAT, CDR2 FQNNGV. CDR3 DNA: TGTGCCAGCAGCACTTTCAGGGGGCGGATTGACACTGAAGCTTTCTTT. Translated, it gives CASSTFRGRIDTEAFF.

The chain uses TRBV6-1 and TRBJ1-1; TRBD1 is a possible D gene (5 bases). The V gene's germline CDR1 is MNHNS and CDR2 SASEGT. The CDR3 extends over 13 amino acids. Trimming took off 8 bases at V and 4 bases at J, with 14 bases between the two ends. This CDR3 is CASDRGEPTEAFF. The CDR3 region has the DNA TGTGCCAGCGACCGGGGGGAGCCCACTGAAGCTTTCTTT.

The chain employs TRBV7-9 and TRBJ2-3; 11 bases fit TRBD2. V lost 5 bases and J lost 1; bases outside the gene matches: 2. The CDR3 sequence is 15 residues long. Germline loops: CDR1 SEHNR, CDR2 FQNEAQ (reference sequence). CDR3 in amino acids: CASSLLAGGTDTQYF. CDR3 nucleotides: TGTGCCAGCAGCCTACTAGCGGGGGGCACAGATACGCAGTATTTT.

The CDR3 sequence: CAWSASYEQYF. In nucleotides, the CDR3 is TGTGCCTGGAGTGCGTCTTACGAGCAGTACTTC. This chain joins TRBV30 and TRBJ2-7; D is unresolved. The CDR3 is made up of 11 amino acids. Germline CDR1 and CDR2: GTSNPN and SVGIG (reference sequence). Trimming pared 1 base from V and 4 bases from J, leaving 5 bases between.

This clone was seen a few times. The chain recombines TRBV7-9 with TRBJ1-1, with TRBD1 identical over 9 bases. The CDR3 has 15 residues. V shed 4 bases and J 3 bases; nucleotides not matched to a gene: 6. Germline loops: CDR1 SEHNR, CDR2 FQNEAQ (reference sequence). The CDR3 loop is CASSYETGGHTEAFF. The CDR3 DNA is TGTGCCAGCAGCTATGAGACAGGGGGGCACACTGAAGCTTTCTTT.

This clone was seen once. This chain connects TRBV9 to TRBJ1-1, with D unresolved. This CDR3 comprises 15 residues. V was trimmed by 4 bases and J by 0 bases, leaving 13 bases between them. Germline CDR1 reads SGDLS; CDR2 reads YYNGEE. The CDR3 sequence: CASSPRTDLNTEAFF. For the CDR3, the DNA is TGTGCCAGCAGCCCAAGGACTGACTTGAACACTGAAGCTTTCTTT.

The rearrangement joins TRBV5-6 to TRBJ1-6; no firm D call. The CDR3 loop spans 14 amino acids. From germline, CDR1 is SGHDT and CDR2 YYEEEE. Trimming took 5 bases from V and 9 from J, leaving 15 bases between them. CDR3 sequence reads: CASSRAGIGSPLHF. For the CDR3, the DNA is TGTGCCAGCAGTCGGGCCGGGATTGGTTCACCCCTCCACTTT.

The CDR3 region is CASSLLAGGPYEQYF. CDR3 nucleotide sequence: TGCGCCAGCAGCTTACTAGCGGGGGGGCCCTACGAGCAGTACTTC. The chain recombines TRBV5-1 with TRBJ2-7; 13 positions match TRBD2. CDR1 is SGHRS and CDR2 is YFSETQ in the germline V gene. This CDR3 is built from 15 residues. V was clipped by 2 bases and J by 2 bases; unmatched bases: 1.

This clone was seen a single time. The J gene is TRBJ1-4, the V gene TRBV4-1, with 8 bases fitting TRBD1. The V gene's germline CDR1 is MGHRA and CDR2 YSYEKL. The CDR3 runs to 17 residues. Trimming took 3 bases from V and 8 from J; bases not matched to a gene: 14. CDR3 nucleotides: TGCGCCAGCAGCCAGGAAAACTACGGGACAGGTGACGAAAAACTGTTTTTT. This sequence encodes CASSQENYGTGDEKLFF.

J is TRBJ2-1 and V is TRBV9; TRBD1 agrees at 10 bases. The trim removed 4 bases at V and 5 bases at J, leaving 9 bases unmatched. From germline, CDR1 is SGDLS and CDR2 YYNGEE. The CDR3 extends over 16 amino acids. The CDR3 loop reads CASSIGTGANHNEQFF. For the CDR3, the DNA is TGTGCCAGCAGCATCGGGACAGGGGCGAACCACAATGAGCAGTTCTTC.

J is TRBJ1-1 and V is TRBV15, with unresolved D. The CDR3 runs 19 residues. Germline lookup yields CDR1 LNHNV and CDR2 YYDKDF (reference sequence). V was clipped by 0 bases and J by 0 bases, with 20 bases between them. The CDR3 sequence is CATSRDRVTGWVMNTEAFF. The CDR3 DNA sequence: TGTGCCACCAGCAGAGACCGTGTTACGGGGTGGGTTATGAACACTGAAGCTTTCTTT.

This chain links TRBV13 with TRBJ2-7; perhaps TRBD1 as D (5 bases). V was cut by 5 bases and J by 3 bases, with 8 bases left in between. CDR1 and CDR2 (germline): PRHDT, FYEKMQ (reference sequence). CDR3 size: 12 residues. The CDR3 is CASSIGHYEQYF. The CDR3 region has the DNA TGTGCCAGCAGCATCGGACACTACGAGCAGTACTTC. Combining the CDR3 with reference TRBV13 and TRBJ2-7 gives the whole variable domain AAGVIQSPRHLIKEKRETATLKCYPIPRHDTVYWYQQGPGQDPQFLISFYEKMQSDKGSIPDRFSAQQFSDYHSELNMSSLELGDSALYFCASSIGHYEQYFGPGTRLTVT.

This clone has a single count. This rearrangement joins TRBV5-1 to TRBJ2-3, with D possibly being TRBD1 (6 bases). Germline CDR1 reads SGHRS; CDR2 reads YFSETQ. The ends were cut back, 9 bases at V and 4 bases at J, with 18 bases in the middle. This CDR3 is 14 amino acids long. In DNA form, the CDR3 reads TGCGCCACCTCTACAGGGCCCTCGCCAGATACGCAGTATTTT. Residues: CATSTGPSPDTQYF.

The V gene is TRBV6-1, the J gene TRBJ2-5; 9 bases are a match to TRBD1. Germline V lookup: CDR1 MNHNS, CDR2 SASEGT. Trimming took 5 bases from V and 1 from J; bases not matched to a gene: 5. The CDR3 totals 15 residues. DNA for the CDR3: TGTGCCAGCAGTCTCGTGACAGGGGGCCAAGAGACCCAGTACTTC. Its translation is CASSLVTGGQETQYF.

V and J are TRBV7-8 and TRBJ2-7; 9 nucleotides match TRBD1. V was pared by 5 bases and J by 3 bases, with 11 bases of the junction left unmatched. Germline V gene lookup returns CDR1 SGHVS and CDR2 FQNEAQ. There are 16 residues in the CDR3. The CDR3, as DNA: TGTGCCAGCAGCAGGGCGATAGGACAGGGGAGCTACGAGCAGTACTTC. The encoded protein is CASSRAIGQGSYEQYF.

The chain couples TRBV6-5 to TRBJ1-1, with D possibly matching TRBD1 (5 bases). The germline CDR1 and CDR2 sequences are MNHEY and SVGAGI. V was pared by 6 bases and J by 2 bases, with 10 bases between. This CDR3 spans 13 amino acids. This chain's CDR3 is CASSQGTNTEAFF. The CDR3 nucleotides are TGTGCCAGCAGCCAGGGTACTAACACTGAAGCTTTCTTT.

The chain uses TRBV6-1 and TRBJ2-1; 10 bases are a match to TRBD1. The germline gives CDR1 MNHNS, CDR2 SASEGT. V was pared by 6 bases and J by 7 bases, with 6 bases of the junction left unmatched. This CDR3 has 14 amino acids. DNA of the CDR3: TGTGCCAGCAGCCCCGACAGGGGGCTGAATGAGCAGTTCTTC. Protein: CASSPDRGLNEQFF.

The chain is built from TRBV18 and TRBJ1-3; tentatively, D is TRBD1 (5 bases). Per the germline V gene, CDR1 is KGHSH and CDR2 is LQKENI. V lost 2 bases, J lost 2 bases, and 13 bases lay in between. CDR3 length: 16 amino acids. CDR3 DNA: TGTGCCAGCTCACCAACGGGTGGGGCAGCTGGAAACACCATATATTTT. As protein: CASSPTGGAAGNTIYF.

V usage is TRBV4-3 and J usage is TRBJ1-2, with 7 bases lining up with TRBD1. Germline CDR1 and CDR2: LGHNA and YSLEER. The V and J ends lost 1 base and 3 bases, in that order; junction bases with no gene match: 5. This CDR3 is built from 15 residues. DNA of the CDR3: TGCGCCAGCAGCCAAGTACCGGGACAGCACTATGGCTACACCTTC. Its protein product is CASSQVPGQHYGYTF.

The V call is TRBV5-6, the J call TRBJ2-1, with 8 nucleotides matching TRBD2. V lost 4 bases, J lost 7 bases, and 10 bases stayed unmatched. The germline gives CDR1 SGHDT, CDR2 YYEEEE. This CDR3 contains 15 residues. The CDR3 loop is CASSALRGVINEQFF. In DNA, the CDR3 is TGTGCCAGCAGCGCCTTGCGGGGGGTGATAAATGAGCAGTTCTTC.

The chain has TRBV5-1 and TRBJ2-7; 7 nucleotides agree with TRBD1. The germline gives CDR1 SGHRS, CDR2 YFSETQ. This CDR3 is built from 14 residues. V lost 0 bases, J lost 5 bases, and 5 bases stayed unmatched. In nucleotides, the CDR3 is TGCGCCAGCAGCTTGGGACAGGGCACCCACGAGCAGTACTTC. Translating it yields CASSLGQGTHEQYF.

The chain employs TRBV7-9 and TRBJ1-5, with a tentative D call TRBD1 (6 bases). V was clipped by 4 bases and J by 1 base, with 11 bases between them. From germline, CDR1 is SEHNR and CDR2 FQNEAQ (reference sequence). The CDR3 runs 15 residues. The CDR3 spells CASSWGGASNQPQHF. CDR3 DNA sequence: TGTGCCAGCAGCTGGGGGGGGGCCAGCAATCAGCCCCAGCATTTT.

This clone appeared a single time. The gene calls are TRBV5-1 and TRBJ1-1; D not certain. This CDR3 comprises 15 residues. V was clipped by 0 bases and J by 0 bases, with 9 bases between them. Germline lookup yields CDR1 SGHRS and CDR2 YFSETQ. CDR3 residues: CASSLATIMNTEAFF. In DNA form, the CDR3 reads TGCGCCAGCAGCTTGGCGACAATTATGAACACTGAAGCTTTCTTT.

This chain uses TRBV5-6 with TRBJ2-3; TRBD1 might be the D (5 bases). The V end was cut by 0 bases, the J end by 2 bases, with 10 bases between. Germline V gives CDR1 SGHDT, CDR2 YYEEEE. The CDR3 contains 15 residues. The CDR3 region has the DNA TGTGCCAGCAGCTTGGGGACACTACACACAGATACGCAGTATTTT. This translates into CASSLGTLHTDTQYF.

This clone is a singleton in its sample. The chain is built from TRBV5-1 and TRBJ2-1; a weak D match, TRBD2 (6 bases). Deletions cut 3 bases from V and 9 bases from J, with 19 bases between. Looked up from germline, CDR1 is SGHRS and CDR2 is YFSETQ. The CDR3 consists of 15 residues. The CDR3 DNA reads as TGCGCCAGCAGCTGGACCGGACCGGGGGTATCTGAGCAGTTCTTC. It translates to CASSWTGPGVSEQFF.